This T cell receptor (beta chain) was observed in a study of cytomegalovirus exposure and HLA in healthy donors. As to this clone: Antigen: not known.

Amplification used 60 Vbeta primers and 13 Jbeta primers. Sequenced by immunoSEQ multiplex PCR; TCRdb stores in-frame clones only, minus some. Of 160,000 or so clones in the sample, nearly 80% were seen once. Study-level points and caveats: A missense DCLRE1C variant was associated with V- and J-gene trimming of TCR beta chains in a later analysis, and an independent cohort replicated the association. Most TCRs appeared rarely, but some public TCRs recurred in many donors. In all likelihood, a cluster of highly shared sequence variants was a sequencing artifact.

This CDR3 has 14 amino acids. Trimming left V 3 bases short and J 4 bases short, with 11 bases between. Per germline, CDR1 SGHRS and CDR2 YFSETQ. The clonotype originates from a woman aged 35 to 49 in good health and CMV-seronegative. Source material: PBMCs. V usage is TRBV5-1 and J usage is TRBJ1-3; TRBD1 might be the D (6 bases). The CDR3, as DNA: TGCGCCAGCAGCTCAGGGGATGGCGGAAACACCATATATTTT. Encoded protein: CASSSGDGGNTIYF.